This T cell receptor (beta chain) was sequenced during a study of OX40 agonist ivuxolimab in advanced cancers. Study-level information: Partial responses were achieved by three patients, one with hepatocellular carcinoma and two with cutaneous melanoma.

Study-level results: The study found among the lowest clonal expansion in partial responders at 0.1-3.0 mg/kg.

Method: immunoSEQ multiplex PCR; TCRdb's copy keeps in-frame clones and lacks some. The table lists about 22,000 clones, over 60% of them singletons. Regarding this clone: Its matching antigen is unknown.

Patients were ruled out by autoimmune disease history or systemic immunosuppression. This receptor was identified in an adult with an advanced solid tumor such as melanoma, head and neck, liver or kidney cancer. The sequenced sample was CD4+ or CD8+ T cells sorted from blood, obtained in a trial of the OX40 agonist ivuxolimab.

The DNA of the CDR3 is TGTGCCAGCAGTTACTCTCGGGCCGGGGAGCTGTTTTTT. It codes for CASSYSRAGELFF. This rearrangement joins TRBV6-5 to TRBJ2-2, with unresolved D. The germline CDR1 and CDR2 sequences are MNHEY and SVGAGI. Trimming removed 0 bases from V and 6 bases from J, with 5 bases in between. The CDR3 has 13 amino acids.